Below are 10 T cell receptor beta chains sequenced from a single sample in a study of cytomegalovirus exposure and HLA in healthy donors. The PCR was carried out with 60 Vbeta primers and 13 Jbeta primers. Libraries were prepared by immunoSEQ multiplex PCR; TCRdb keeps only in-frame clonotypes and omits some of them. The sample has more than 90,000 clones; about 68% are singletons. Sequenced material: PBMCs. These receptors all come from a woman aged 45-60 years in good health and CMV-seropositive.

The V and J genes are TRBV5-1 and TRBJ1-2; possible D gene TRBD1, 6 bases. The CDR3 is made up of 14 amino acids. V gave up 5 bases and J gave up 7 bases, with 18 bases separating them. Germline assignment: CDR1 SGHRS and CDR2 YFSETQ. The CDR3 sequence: CASSPGSGERGYTF. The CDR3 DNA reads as TGCGCCAGCAGTCCCGGATCAGGGGAACGTGGCTACACCTTC.

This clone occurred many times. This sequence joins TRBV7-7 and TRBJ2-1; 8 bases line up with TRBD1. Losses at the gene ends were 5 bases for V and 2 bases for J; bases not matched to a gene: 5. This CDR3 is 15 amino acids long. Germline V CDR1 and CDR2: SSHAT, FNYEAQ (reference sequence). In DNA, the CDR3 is TGTGCCAGCAGCCCCGGGACAGGCACCTACAATGAGCAGTTCTTC. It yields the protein CASSPGTGTYNEQFF.

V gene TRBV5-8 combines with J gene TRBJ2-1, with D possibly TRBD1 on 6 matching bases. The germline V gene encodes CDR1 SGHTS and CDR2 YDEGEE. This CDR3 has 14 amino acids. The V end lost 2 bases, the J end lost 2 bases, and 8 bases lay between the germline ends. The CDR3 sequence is CASSLTGTYNEQFF. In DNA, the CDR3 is TGTGCCAGCAGCTTAACAGGGACCTACAATGAGCAGTTCTTC. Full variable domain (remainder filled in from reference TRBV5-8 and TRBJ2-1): EAGVTQSPTHLIKTRGQQATLRCSPISGHTSVYWYQQALGLGLQFLLWYDEGEERNRGNFPPRFSGRQFPNYSSELNVNALELEDSALYLCASSLTGTYNEQFFGPGTRLTVL.

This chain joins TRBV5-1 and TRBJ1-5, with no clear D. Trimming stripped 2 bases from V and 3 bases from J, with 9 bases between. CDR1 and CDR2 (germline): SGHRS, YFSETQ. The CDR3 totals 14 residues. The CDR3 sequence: CASSLTGNNQPQHF. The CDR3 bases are TGCGCCAGCAGCTTAACCGGGAACAATCAGCCCCAGCATTTT. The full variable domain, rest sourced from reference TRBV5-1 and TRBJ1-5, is KAGVTQTPRYLIKTRGQQVTLSCSPISGHRSVSWYQQTPGQGLQFLFEYFSETQRNKGNFPGRFSGRQFSNSRSEMNVSTLELGDSALYLCASSLTGNNQPQHFGDGTRLSIL.

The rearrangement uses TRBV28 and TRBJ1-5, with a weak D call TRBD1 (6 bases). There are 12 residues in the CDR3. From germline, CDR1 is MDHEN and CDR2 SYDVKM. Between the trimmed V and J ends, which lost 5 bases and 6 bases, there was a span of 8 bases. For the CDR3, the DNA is TGTGCCAGCAGTACAGGGAGTCAGCCCCAGCATTTT. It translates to CASSTGSQPQHF.

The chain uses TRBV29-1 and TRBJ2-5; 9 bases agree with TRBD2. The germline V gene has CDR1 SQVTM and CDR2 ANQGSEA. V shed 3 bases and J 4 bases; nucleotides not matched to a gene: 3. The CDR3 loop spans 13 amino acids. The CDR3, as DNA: TGCAGCGTTGAGGAACTAGCGGGAGAGACCCAGTACTTC. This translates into CSVEELAGETQYF.

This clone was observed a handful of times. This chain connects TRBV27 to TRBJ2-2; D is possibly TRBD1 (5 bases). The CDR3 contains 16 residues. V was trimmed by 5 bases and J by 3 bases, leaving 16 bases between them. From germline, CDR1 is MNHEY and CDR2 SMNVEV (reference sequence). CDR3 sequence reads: CASSRVWGEDTGELFF. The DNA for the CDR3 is TGTGCCAGCAGTCGGGTTTGGGGCGAGGACACCGGGGAGCTGTTTTTT.

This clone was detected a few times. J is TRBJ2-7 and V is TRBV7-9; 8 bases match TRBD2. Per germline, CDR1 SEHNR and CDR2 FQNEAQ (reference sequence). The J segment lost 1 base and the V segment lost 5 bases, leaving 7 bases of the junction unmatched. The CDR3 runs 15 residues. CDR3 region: CASSPTSGLSYEQYF. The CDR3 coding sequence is TGTGCCAGCAGCCCCACTAGCGGCTTATCCTACGAGCAGTACTTC.

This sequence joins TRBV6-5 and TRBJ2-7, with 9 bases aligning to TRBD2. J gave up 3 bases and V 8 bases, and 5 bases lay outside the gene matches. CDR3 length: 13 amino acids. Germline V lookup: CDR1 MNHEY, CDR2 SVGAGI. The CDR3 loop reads CASRGGGSYEQYF. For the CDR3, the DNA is TGTGCCAGCCGCGGGGGGGGCAGCTACGAGCAGTACTTC.

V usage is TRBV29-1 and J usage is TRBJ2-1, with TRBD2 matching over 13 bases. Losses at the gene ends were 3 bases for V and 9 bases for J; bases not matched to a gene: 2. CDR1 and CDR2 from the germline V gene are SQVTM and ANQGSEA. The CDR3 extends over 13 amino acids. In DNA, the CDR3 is TGCAGCGTTGACCGACTAGCGGGAGGTGAGCAGTTCTTC. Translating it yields CSVDRLAGGEQFF.